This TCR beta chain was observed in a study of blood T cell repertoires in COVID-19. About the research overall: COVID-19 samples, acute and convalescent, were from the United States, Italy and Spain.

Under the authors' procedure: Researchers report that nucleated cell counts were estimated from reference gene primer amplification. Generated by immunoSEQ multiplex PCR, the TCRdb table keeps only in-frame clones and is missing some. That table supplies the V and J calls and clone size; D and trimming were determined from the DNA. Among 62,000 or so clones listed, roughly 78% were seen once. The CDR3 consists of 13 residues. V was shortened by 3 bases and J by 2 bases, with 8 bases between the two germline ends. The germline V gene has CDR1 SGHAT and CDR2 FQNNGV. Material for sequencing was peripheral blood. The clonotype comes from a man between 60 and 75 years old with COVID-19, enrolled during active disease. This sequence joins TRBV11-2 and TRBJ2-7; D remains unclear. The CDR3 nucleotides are TGTGCCAGCAGCTTTGGCAAAGCCTACGAGCAGTACTTC. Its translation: CASSFGKAYEQYF.